A selection of T cell receptor beta chains follows, all from one sample in a study of blood T cell repertoires in COVID-19. Measured with immunoSEQ multiplex PCR; TCRdb has only the in-frame clones, and not every one. The sample carries 300,000 to 350,000 clones, about 86% recorded once. What was sequenced was peripheral blood. The origin of the receptors is a man aged 25 to 40 with active or convalescent COVID-19. CDR3s include the opening cysteine and the closing phenylalanine or tryptophan. The order of the fields is CDR3 DNA, CDR3 protein, J gene, CDR3 length, V gene, D gene, clone size. The D gene is left open where the match is weak. Rows give clone size only sometimes, using once, few, many, or a class for an expanded clone.

CDR3nt: NA
CDR3aa: CASSSMTFGGRNEQFF
j_gene: TRBJ2-1
len: 16
v_gene: TRBV6-2/TRBV6-3
d_gene: NA
abundance: NA

CDR3nt: TGTGCCAGCAGCTTGACCTACTTGACAGGGAACCTCAATCAGCCCCAGCATTTT
CDR3aa: CASSLTYLTGNLNQPQHF
j_gene: TRBJ1-5
len: 18
v_gene: TRBV5-6
d_gene: TRBD1
abundance: few

CDR3nt: TGTGCCAGCAGCCGACACCCCGGCGGGTCGAGCACAGATACGCAGTATTTT
CDR3aa: CASSRHPGGSSTDTQYF
j_gene: TRBJ2-3
len: 17
v_gene: TRBV4-2
d_gene: NA
abundance: NA

CDR3nt: TGTGCCAGCAGCCAACTAGCGGGGGGTACCGGGGAGCTGTTTTTT
CDR3aa: CASSQLAGGTGELFF
j_gene: TRBJ2-2
len: 15
v_gene: TRBV14
d_gene: TRBD2
abundance: NA

CDR3nt: TGCGCCAGCAGCCTACTAGCGGGGGCCTACGAGCAGTACTTC
CDR3aa: CASSLLAGAYEQYF
j_gene: TRBJ2-7
len: 14
v_gene: TRBV4-1
d_gene: TRBD2
abundance: NA

CDR3nt: TGTGCCACGCAGCCGACAGGGATTCGTCAGCCCCAGCATTTT
CDR3aa: CATQPTGIRQPQHF
j_gene: TRBJ1-5
len: 14
v_gene: TRBV24-1
d_gene: TRBD1
abundance: few

CDR3nt: TGTGCCAGTAAGGGGGGACAGGGGGTCGGCTACACCTTC
CDR3aa: CASKGGQGVGYTF
j_gene: TRBJ1-2
len: 13
v_gene: TRBV19
d_gene: TRBD1
abundance: NA

CDR3nt: TGTGCCAGTAAACGATGGGGACTAGCGGAGCGGTCCTACGAGCAGTACTTC
CDR3aa: CASKRWGLAERSYEQYF
j_gene: TRBJ2-7
len: 17
v_gene: TRBV11-2
d_gene: TRBD2
abundance: NA

CDR3nt: TGTGCCAGCAGCTTAAGCGGGACTAACAATCAGCCCCAGCATTTT
CDR3aa: CASSLSGTNNQPQHF
j_gene: TRBJ1-5
len: 15
v_gene: TRBV7-2
d_gene: NA
abundance: few

CDR3nt: TGTGCCAGCAGCTTAGCGAGGTACGACAATGAGCAGTTCTTC
CDR3aa: CASSLARYDNEQFF
j_gene: TRBJ2-1
len: 14
v_gene: TRBV7-2
d_gene: NA
abundance: NA

CDR3nt: TGTGCCAGTAGTATTGGGTCTAGCGGAACCTACGAGCAGTACTTC
CDR3aa: CASSIGSSGTYEQYF
j_gene: TRBJ2-7
len: 15
v_gene: TRBV19
d_gene: TRBD2
abundance: NA

CDR3nt: TGTGCCAGTAGTCTGGGGGGGCCCGGAGCAGATACGCAGTATTTT
CDR3aa: CASSLGGPGADTQYF
j_gene: TRBJ2-3
len: 15
v_gene: TRBV19
d_gene: NA
abundance: once

CDR3nt: TGTGCCAGCAGTCTAGAATGGAGACCAGAGACCCAGTACTTC
CDR3aa: CASSLEWRPETQYF
j_gene: TRBJ2-5
len: 14
v_gene: TRBV7-2
d_gene: NA
abundance: NA

CDR3nt: TGTGCCAGTAACGGGGCGCGGGGCCAGCCCCAGCATTTT
CDR3aa: CASNGARGQPQHF
j_gene: TRBJ1-5
len: 13
v_gene: TRBV19
d_gene: NA
abundance: NA

CDR3nt: TGCGCCAGCAGCCAAGATCGGGACAGGTATACAGATACGCAGTATTTT
CDR3aa: CASSQDRDRYTDTQYF
j_gene: TRBJ2-3
len: 16
v_gene: TRBV4-3
d_gene: TRBD1
abundance: once

CDR3nt: TGTGCCAGCAGCTGGGGACAGTACAATGAGCAGTTCTTC
CDR3aa: CASSWGQYNEQFF
j_gene: TRBJ2-1
len: 13
v_gene: TRBV11-2
d_gene: TRBD1
abundance: NA

CDR3nt: TGTGCCAGCAGCCGCGGGACTAGTATGAATGAGCAGTTCTTC
CDR3aa: CASSRGTSMNEQFF
j_gene: TRBJ2-1
len: 14
v_gene: TRBV11-3
d_gene: TRBD2
abundance: NA

CDR3nt: TGTGCCAGCAGCCCCGAGACTAGCGGTTTTGGTGAGCAGTTCTTC
CDR3aa: CASSPETSGFGEQFF
j_gene: TRBJ2-1
len: 15
v_gene: TRBV7-2
d_gene: TRBD2
abundance: NA

CDR3nt: TGCGCCAGCAGACTAGAAGGGGGCTCTAACTATGGCTACACCTTC
CDR3aa: CASRLEGGSNYGYTF
j_gene: TRBJ1-2
len: 15
v_gene: TRBV4-3
d_gene: TRBD1
abundance: NA

CDR3nt: TGTGCCACCAGCAGAGATCAAGGACAAACCTCTGGGGCCAACGTCCTGACTTTC
CDR3aa: CATSRDQGQTSGANVLTF
j_gene: TRBJ2-6
len: 18
v_gene: TRBV15
d_gene: NA
abundance: NA

CDR3nt: TGTGCCAGCAGCTTGGAGCTTTCCAATGAGCAGTTCTTC
CDR3aa: CASSLELSNEQFF
j_gene: TRBJ2-1
len: 13
v_gene: TRBV5-4
d_gene: NA
abundance: NA

CDR3nt: TGTGCCAGCAGCTTAACAGGCCGAGATACGCAGTATTTT
CDR3aa: CASSLTGRDTQYF
j_gene: TRBJ2-3
len: 13
v_gene: TRBV7-8
d_gene: NA
abundance: NA

CDR3nt: TGTGCCAGCAGTCCGCAGCGAGGGCGCCGTACCAATCAGCCCCAGCATTTT
CDR3aa: CASSPQRGRRTNQPQHF
j_gene: TRBJ1-5
len: 17
v_gene: TRBV28
d_gene: NA
abundance: NA

CDR3nt: TGTGCAAGTCGCTTAGTAGCGGGGGGGCACAATGAGCAGTTCTTC
CDR3aa: CASRLVAGGHNEQFF
j_gene: TRBJ2-1
len: 15
v_gene: TRBV12-2
d_gene: NA
abundance: NA

CDR3nt: TGCGCCAGCAGCCCCTCCCGGACTAGCGTCTACGAGCAGTACTTC
CDR3aa: CASSPSRTSVYEQYF
j_gene: TRBJ2-7
len: 15
v_gene: TRBV4-3
d_gene: TRBD2
abundance: NA

CDR3nt: TGTGCCAGCACGCCAGACTATGGCTACACCTTC
CDR3aa: CASTPDYGYTF
j_gene: TRBJ1-2
len: 11
v_gene: TRBV6-5
d_gene: NA
abundance: NA

CDR3nt: TGTGCCAGCAGTCTAGCAGGGGGGACGGCGGTTAATCAGCCCCAGCATTTT
CDR3aa: CASSLAGGTAVNQPQHF
j_gene: TRBJ1-5
len: 17
v_gene: TRBV7-9
d_gene: TRBD1
abundance: NA

CDR3nt: TGTGCCAGCAGCTTCAGGGGAGAGGGTGAAAAACTGTTTTTT
CDR3aa: CASSFRGEGEKLFF
j_gene: TRBJ1-4
len: 14
v_gene: TRBV11-3
d_gene: NA
abundance: NA

CDR3nt: TGTGCCTGGAGGGAGGGATTTTGGGGCACTGAAGCTTTCTTT
CDR3aa: CAWREGFWGTEAFF
j_gene: TRBJ1-1
len: 14
v_gene: TRBV30
d_gene: NA
abundance: NA

CDR3nt: TGTGCCAGCAGCTTACGGACAGGGGCCATGAACACTGAAGCTTTCTTT
CDR3aa: CASSLRTGAMNTEAFF
j_gene: TRBJ1-1
len: 16
v_gene: TRBV7-2
d_gene: TRBD1
abundance: NA

CDR3nt: TGTGCCAGCAGCCTACAGGGCCGGGACACTGAAGCTTTCTTT
CDR3aa: CASSLQGRDTEAFF
j_gene: TRBJ1-1
len: 14
v_gene: TRBV7-9
d_gene: NA
abundance: NA

CDR3nt: TGTGCCAGTAGTAACAGGGTGGGCTACAATGAGCAGTTCTTC
CDR3aa: CASSNRVGYNEQFF
j_gene: TRBJ2-1
len: 14
v_gene: TRBV19
d_gene: NA
abundance: NA

CDR3nt: TGTGCCAGCAGCCTGCTTTCAGGGAACAATGAGCAGTTCTTC
CDR3aa: CASSLLSGNNEQFF
j_gene: TRBJ2-1
len: 14
v_gene: TRBV5-6
d_gene: NA
abundance: NA

CDR3nt: TGTGCCAGCAGCTTGTACAGGGGGCCCCAGTATGGCTACACCTTC
CDR3aa: CASSLYRGPQYGYTF
j_gene: TRBJ1-2
len: 15
v_gene: TRBV5-5
d_gene: TRBD1
abundance: NA

CDR3nt: TGTGCCAGCAGCTCCGGGACAGGAAGGTACGAGCAGTACTTC
CDR3aa: CASSSGTGRYEQYF
j_gene: TRBJ2-7
len: 14
v_gene: TRBV5-8
d_gene: TRBD1
abundance: NA

CDR3nt: TGCGCCAGCACCCGAAGTGGACAGGGGGTAGGTGAGACCCAGTACTTC
CDR3aa: CASTRSGQGVGETQYF
j_gene: TRBJ2-5
len: 16
v_gene: TRBV4-1
d_gene: TRBD1
abundance: NA

CDR3nt: TGTGCCAGCACCTTGGCGGGAGTAGATACGCAGTATTTT
CDR3aa: CASTLAGVDTQYF
j_gene: TRBJ2-3
len: 13
v_gene: TRBV28
d_gene: TRBD2
abundance: NA

CDR3nt: TGCGCCAGCAGCCAAATCCCTCCCCCCTATAGCAATCAGCCCCAGCATTTT
CDR3aa: CASSQIPPPYSNQPQHF
j_gene: TRBJ1-5
len: 17
v_gene: TRBV4-1
d_gene: NA
abundance: NA